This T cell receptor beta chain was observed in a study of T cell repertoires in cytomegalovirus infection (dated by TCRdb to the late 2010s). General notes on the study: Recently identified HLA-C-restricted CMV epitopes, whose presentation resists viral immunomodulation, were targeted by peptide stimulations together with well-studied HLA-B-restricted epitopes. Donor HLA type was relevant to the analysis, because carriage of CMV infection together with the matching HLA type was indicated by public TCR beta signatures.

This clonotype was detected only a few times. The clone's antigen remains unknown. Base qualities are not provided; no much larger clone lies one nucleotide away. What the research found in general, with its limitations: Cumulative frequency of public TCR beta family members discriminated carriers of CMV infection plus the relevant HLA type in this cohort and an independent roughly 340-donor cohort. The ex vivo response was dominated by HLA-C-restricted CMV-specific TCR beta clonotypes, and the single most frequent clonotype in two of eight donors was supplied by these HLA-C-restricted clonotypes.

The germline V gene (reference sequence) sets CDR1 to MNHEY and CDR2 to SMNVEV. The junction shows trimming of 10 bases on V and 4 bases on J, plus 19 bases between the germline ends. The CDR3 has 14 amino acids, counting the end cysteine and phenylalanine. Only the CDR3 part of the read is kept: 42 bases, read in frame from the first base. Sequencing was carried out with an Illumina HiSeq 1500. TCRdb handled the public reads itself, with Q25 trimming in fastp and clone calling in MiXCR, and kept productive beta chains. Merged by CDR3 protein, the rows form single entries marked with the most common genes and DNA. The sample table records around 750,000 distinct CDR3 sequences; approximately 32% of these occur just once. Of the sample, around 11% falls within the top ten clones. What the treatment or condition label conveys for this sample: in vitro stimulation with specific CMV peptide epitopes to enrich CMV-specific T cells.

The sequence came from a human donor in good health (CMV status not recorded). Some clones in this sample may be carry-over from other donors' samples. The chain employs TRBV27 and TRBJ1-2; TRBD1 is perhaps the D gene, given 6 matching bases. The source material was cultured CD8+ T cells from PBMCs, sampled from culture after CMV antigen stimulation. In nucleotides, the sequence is TGTGCCACCAAACCCGCGGGACAAATCTATGGCTACACCTTC. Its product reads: CATKPAGQIYGYTF.